Following are 26 T cell receptor beta chains from one sample sequenced in a study of blood T cell repertoires in COVID-19 (dated by TCRdb to about 2020). The library was made by the immunoSEQ multiplex PCR assay. The table comes from immuneACCESS by way of TCRdb, which keeps in-frame sequences with V and J called. Part of the clones is missing from these tables; in studies checked, under half for an unresolved V gene and the rest for unknown reasons. In this sample the table shows 60,000 to 90,000 clones, roughly 84% of which occur a single time. The ten most abundant clones make up approximately 9.9% of the sample. The specimen sequenced was peripheral blood. The receptors here all came from a man aged 55-75 years with COVID-19, enrolled during active disease.

This clone was seen a handful of times. This chain links TRBV18 with TRBJ1-1; 9 bases fit TRBD1. This CDR3 region has 16 residues. The V gene end was trimmed by 3 bases and the J gene end by 10 bases; junction bases not matched to a gene: 15. Germline assignment: CDR1 KGHSH and CDR2 LQKENI. The CDR3 reads CASSPVAGQGFLGAFF. The CDR3 region has the DNA TGTGCCAGCTCACCGGTGGCGGGACAGGGTTTTTTAGGAGCTTTCTTT.

The chain combines TRBV15 with TRBJ2-3; TRBD1 is a possible D gene (6 bases). CDR1 LNHNV and CDR2 YYDKDF come from the germline V gene (reference sequence). Trimming shortened V by 1 base and J by 5 bases, and 19 bases separated the two germline ends. This CDR3 region has 17 residues. Here the CDR3 DNA reads TGTGCCACCAGCAGAGGGAATTCCAGGGGTGGCCGAGATACGCAGTATTTT. Protein: CATSRGNSRGGRDTQYF.

The V call is TRBV9, the J call TRBJ1-3; TRBD1 aligns across 7 bases. Germline values: CDR1 SGDLS, CDR2 YYNGEE. J gave up 0 bases and V 3 bases, and 12 bases lay outside the gene matches. The CDR3 is 18 residues long. CDR3 nucleotide sequence: TGTGCCAGCAGCGAATCGACGGGACAGACAAACTCTGGAAACACCATATATTTT. Its translation is CASSESTGQTNSGNTIYF.

V is TRBV5-6 and J is TRBJ2-2, with 7 bases that match TRBD2. Trimming took 4 bases from V and 7 from J; bases not matched to a gene: 13. Germline CDR1 SGHDT, CDR2 YYEEEE. The CDR3 runs to 16 residues. The CDR3 is CASSPRGGQLGGELFF. The CDR3 bases are TGTGCCAGCAGCCCACGCGGGGGTCAGCTTGGCGGGGAGCTGTTTTTT.

The V and J genes are TRBV10-1 and TRBJ2-3; TRBD2 agrees at 7 bases. The CDR3 has 14 amino acids. V shed 5 bases and J 1 base; nucleotides not matched to a gene: 3. Germline CDR1 and CDR2: WNHNN and SYGVQD (reference sequence). The CDR3 nucleotides read TGCGCCAGCAGTAGTCTAGCGGGCACAGATACGCAGTATTTT. Its protein is CASSSLAGTDTQYF.

This clone was counted once. The V and J genes are TRBV2 and TRBJ2-5; 8 bases are a match to TRBD1. The CDR3 is made up of 19 amino acids. Germline V gives CDR1 SNHLY, CDR2 FYNNEI. With V trimmed by 7 bases and J by 5 bases, 24 bases remained unmatched. The CDR3 sequence: CASTQTAGDRRRSYETQYF. CDR3 coding DNA: TGTGCCAGCACCCAAACCGCTGGGGACAGGCGAAGGAGCTACGAGACCCAGTACTTC.

The V gene is TRBV4-1, the J gene TRBJ1-3; D not certain. Germline assignment: CDR1 MGHRA and CDR2 YSYEKL. Between the trimmed V and J ends, which lost 3 bases and 0 bases, there was a span of 6 bases. The CDR3 spans 14 residues. The CDR3: CASSHDNSGNTIYF. In DNA form, the CDR3 reads TGCGCCAGCAGCCATGACAACTCTGGAAACACCATATATTTT.

The chain uses TRBV5-1 and TRBJ1-4; 7 positions match TRBD1. Germline lookup yields CDR1 SGHRS and CDR2 YFSETQ. V shed 4 bases and J 7 bases; nucleotides not matched to a gene: 7. This CDR3 region has 14 residues. CDR3 sequence reads: CASSVDRVGEKLFF. In nucleotides, the CDR3 is TGCGCCAGCAGCGTAGACAGGGTTGGTGAAAAACTGTTTTTT. The variable domain in full, with the rest retrieved from reference TRBV5-1 and TRBJ1-4, is KAGVTQTPRYLIKTRGQQVTLSCSPISGHRSVSWYQQTPGQGLQFLFEYFSETQRNKGNFPGRFSGRQFSNSRSEMNVSTLELGDSALYLCASSVDRVGEKLFFGSGTQLSVL.

This clone was seen a handful of times. This chain links TRBV19 with TRBJ1-1; tentatively, D is TRBD1 (6 bases). In germline, CDR1 is LNHDA, CDR2 SQIVND (reference sequence). V was pared by 5 bases and J by 0 bases, with 10 bases between. The CDR3 has 14 amino acids. This chain's CDR3 is CASSQGSLNTEAFF. The CDR3 DNA follows: TGTGCCAGTAGTCAGGGGAGCTTGAACACTGAAGCTTTCTTT.

The DNA for the CDR3 is TGCGCCAGCAGCCTCTCTAGCGGGGGGGCCTACAATGAGCAGTTCTTC. Translation: CASSLSSGGAYNEQFF. The V call is TRBV4-1, the J call TRBJ2-1; 12 nucleotides align to TRBD2. Germline V CDR1 and CDR2: MGHRA, YSYEKL. The CDR3 spans 16 residues. J lost 2 bases, V lost 4 bases, and 3 bases had no gene match.

The rearrangement links TRBV7-2 to TRBJ1-5; unclear D gene. CDR1 and CDR2 (germline): SGHTA, FQGNSA. CDR3 length: 15 amino acids. Trimming removed 0 bases from V and 4 bases from J, with 10 bases in between. CDR3 region: CASSLAARENQPQHF. The CDR3 bases are TGTGCCAGCAGCTTAGCGGCGCGGGAAAATCAGCCCCAGCATTTT.

In this sample, this clone turned up once. The chain combines TRBV30 with TRBJ2-3, with a possible D match to TRBD2 (5 bases). Per germline, CDR1 GTSNPN and CDR2 SVGIG (reference sequence). With 5 bases removed from V and 4 bases from J, the gap between germline ends came to 10 bases. The CDR3 sequence is 12 residues long. CDR3 residues: CAWGRGADTQYF. Written as DNA, the CDR3 is TGTGCCTGGGGACGGGGAGCAGATACGCAGTATTTT.

V usage is TRBV3-1 (or the pseudogene TRBV3-2) and J usage is TRBJ2-2; D unclear. This CDR3 has 16 amino acids. Germline CDR1 LGHDT, CDR2 YNNKEL (reference sequence). V shed 1 base and J shed 6 bases, with 15 bases lying between them. DNA for the CDR3: TGTGCCAGCAGCCAAGCAAACAGAGCTCCCGCCGGGGAGCTGTTTTTT. Amino acid sequence: CASSQANRAPAGELFF.

The rearrangement joins TRBV3-1 (or the pseudogene TRBV3-2) to TRBJ2-7, with a tentative D call TRBD1 (6 bases). This CDR3 contains 14 residues. Trimming left V 7 bases short and J 2 bases short, with 15 bases between. The germline gives CDR1 LGHDT, CDR2 YNNKEL (reference sequence). DNA of the CDR3: TGTGCCAGCACCCCTGCTGACAGGACCTACGAGCAGTACTTC. It specifies CASTPADRTYEQYF.

This clone was seen a handful of times. V and J are TRBV12-3 or TRBV12-4 and TRBJ2-5; no reliable D call. V was pared by 3 bases and J by 3 bases, with 5 bases between. The CDR3 loop spans 12 amino acids. The CDR3 DNA sequence: TGTGCCAGCAGTTTTGCAGAAGAGACCCAGTACTTC. Translation: CASSFAEETQYF.

This clone was observed a single time. This sequence joins TRBV12-2 and TRBJ1-5; TRBD1 was called by the table and not checked on the DNA. TRBV12-2 is a recognized pseudogene. The CDR3 has 18 amino acids. The CDR3 loop is CASRLPLHRGDSNQPQHF. The CDR3 DNA is TGTGCAAGTCGCTTACCCCTACACAGGGGGGATAGCAATCAGCCCCAGCATTTT.

The J gene is TRBJ1-1, the V gene TRBV21-1; the D call TRBD1 from the table was never checked on the DNA. TRBV21-1 is tagged as a pseudogene. The CDR3 loop spans 14 amino acids. The CDR3 is CASSKDSPNTEAFF. The CDR3 bases are TGTGCCAGCAGCAAGGACAGCCCGAACACTGAAGCTTTCTTT.

The CDR3 loop reads CASSRNMNTEAFF. CDR3 bases: TGTGCCAGCAGCCGAAACATGAACACTGAAGCTTTCTTT. The V gene is TRBV7-9, the J gene TRBJ1-1; no reliable D call. The germline V gene encodes CDR1 SEHNR and CDR2 FQNEAQ (reference sequence). The V gene lost 5 bases and the J gene lost 0 bases, with 7 bases spanning the gap. The CDR3 spans 13 residues. Variable domain in full (rest from reference TRBV7-9 and TRBJ1-1): DTGVSQNPRHKITKRGQNVTFRCDPISEHNRLYWYRQTLGQGPEFLTYFQNEAQLEKSRLLSDRFSAERPKGSFSTLEIQRTEQGDSAMYLCASSRNMNTEAFFGQGTRLTVV.

The chain combines TRBV9 with TRBJ1-2; a weak D match, TRBD1 (6 bases). V was shortened by 0 bases and J by 5 bases, with 11 bases between the two germline ends. Germline V lookup: CDR1 SGDLS, CDR2 YYNGEE. There are 14 residues in the CDR3. The CDR3, as DNA: TGTGCCAGCAGCGTAGAGGGGGAGGGTTATGGCTACACCTTC. Encoded protein: CASSVEGEGYGYTF.

The chain recombines TRBV27 with TRBJ1-5; D remains ambiguous. The germline gives CDR1 MNHEY, CDR2 SMNVEV (reference sequence). V lost 1 base to trimming and J lost 2 bases, with 9 bases between them. There are 15 residues in the CDR3. CDR3 sequence reads: CASSLYGVGNQPQHF. The CDR3 DNA is TGTGCCAGCAGTTTATACGGGGTTGGCAATCAGCCCCAGCATTTT.

V and J are TRBV27 and TRBJ2-7, with 7 bases aligning to TRBD2. The CDR3 has 15 amino acids. Germline V gene lookup returns CDR1 MNHEY and CDR2 SMNVEV (reference sequence). The V and J ends lost 3 bases and 3 bases, in that order; junction bases with no gene match: 8. Here the CDR3 DNA reads TGTGCCAGCAGTTTCACTAGCGACCCAATCTACGAGCAGTACTTC. Residues: CASSFTSDPIYEQYF.

The chain joins TRBV5-5 to TRBJ2-2; D is perhaps TRBD1 (7 bases). Germline V gene data show CDR1 as SGHKS and CDR2 as YYEKEE (reference sequence). CDR3 length equals 14 residues. Trimming pared 5 bases from V and 3 bases from J, leaving 11 bases between. The CDR3 sequence: CASSFRGDTGELFF. As DNA, the CDR3 is TGTGCCAGCAGTTTCAGGGGGGACACCGGGGAGCTGTTTTTT. Filled out from reference TRBV5-5 and TRBJ2-2, the complete variable domain reads DAGVTQSPTHLIKTRGQQVTLRCSPISGHKSVSWYQQVLGQGPQFIFQYYEKEERGRGNFPDRFSARQFPNYSSELNVNALLLGDSALYLCASSFRGDTGELFFGEGSRLTVL.

V is TRBV3-1 (or the pseudogene TRBV3-2) and J is TRBJ1-1; 7 nucleotides agree with TRBD1. This CDR3 region has 16 residues. With V trimmed by 0 bases and J by 4 bases, 8 bases remained unmatched. The germline V gene has CDR1 LGHDT and CDR2 YNNKEL (reference sequence). DNA for the CDR3: TGTGCCAGCAGCCAAGATCCCCCAGGGGGAAGCACTGAAGCTTTCTTT. Protein product: CASSQDPPGGSTEAFF.

The rearrangement joins TRBV30 to TRBJ1-5; 11 nucleotides agree with TRBD1. The junction had 1 base not matched to a gene; V was cut back by 1 base and J by 5 bases. The CDR3 spans 14 residues. The V gene's germline CDR1 is GTSNPN and CDR2 SVGIG (reference sequence). CDR3 bases: TGTGCCTGGAGTGGGGGACAGGGGGATCAGCCCCAGCATTTT. Its protein is CAWSGGQGDQPQHF.

J is TRBJ1-2 and V is TRBV5-1, with 9 bases lining up with TRBD1. J lost 8 bases, V lost 2 bases, and 7 bases had no gene match. This CDR3 comprises 14 residues. The V gene's germline CDR1 is SGHRS and CDR2 YFSETQ. The CDR3 loop reads CASSFRDRGIGYTF. Written as DNA, the CDR3 is TGCGCCAGCAGCTTCAGAGACAGGGGGATCGGCTACACCTTC.

This rearrangement joins TRBV27 to TRBJ2-1; TRBD2 matches at 8 bases. Per the germline V gene, CDR1 is MNHEY and CDR2 is SMNVEV (reference sequence). The V segment lost 5 bases and the J segment 2 bases; nucleotides outside the gene matches: 5. The CDR3 length is 15 residues. As DNA, the CDR3 is TGTGCCAGCAGTGCCGCGGGGGGAGCCTACAATGAGCAGTTCTTC. It encodes CASSAAGGAYNEQFF.